The 5 T cell receptor beta chains in this list originate from one sample, sequenced in a study of graft-versus-host responses after intestinal transplantation. Their specific antigens are unknown. This table comes from immunoSEQ multiplex PCR, and its TCRdb copy is limited to in-frame clones, with some not included. In the table there are roughly 120,000 clones, 90% to 95% of which are singletons. Specimen: unstimulated CD8+ T cells sorted from spleen or lymph node cells, collected before intestinal transplant. These receptors were collected from a human donor who received an intestinal transplant.

The chain uses TRBV4-3 and TRBJ2-7, with D hard to call. V was trimmed by 0 bases and J by 0 bases, leaving 12 bases between them. Germline V CDR1 and CDR2: LGHNA, YSLEER. There are 16 residues in the CDR3. The CDR3 sequence: CASSQDSIGISYEQYF. The CDR3 DNA reads TGCGCCAGCAGCCAAGATAGTATCGGTATCTCCTACGAGCAGTACTTC.

The V call is TRBV15, the J call TRBJ2-3; perhaps TRBD1 as D (5 bases). Germline V gene data show CDR1 as LNHNV and CDR2 as YYDKDF (reference sequence). Trimming shortened V by 0 bases and J by 5 bases, and 9 bases separated the two germline ends. CDR3 length: 14 residues. As DNA, the CDR3 is TGTGCCACCAGCAGAGATCTAGGGGAAGATACGCAGTATTTT. Amino acids: CATSRDLGEDTQYF.

As regards this clone: A read error may produce the germline difference seen at one junction end. The CDR3 sequence: CASSFFTWSDAQYF. CDR3 sequence (DNA): TGTGCCAGCAGTTTTTTTACTTGGTCAGATGCGCAGTATTTT. The gene calls are TRBV28 and TRBJ2-3; D not certain. This CDR3 spans 14 amino acids. Germline V gives CDR1 MDHEN, CDR2 SYDVKM. The whole variable domain, filled in from reference TRBV28 and TRBJ2-3, reads DVKVTQSSRYLVKRTGEKVFLECVQDMDHENMFWYRQDPGLGLRLIYFSYDVKMKEKGDIPEGYSVSREKKERFSLILESASTNQTSMYLCASSFFTWSDAQYFGPGTRLTVL.

V is TRBV19 and J is TRBJ2-5; 8 bases align to TRBD1. The CDR3 loop spans 17 amino acids. V shed 6 bases and J 4 bases; nucleotides not matched to a gene: 16. Germline CDR1 LNHDA, CDR2 SQIVND (reference sequence). The chain's CDR3 is CASSTEAGQGSRETQYF. In nucleotides, the CDR3 is TGTGCCAGTAGCACTGAGGCCGGACAGGGATCGAGAGAGACCCAGTACTTC.

The chain is built from TRBV10-3 and TRBJ2-7, with D possibly being TRBD1 or TRBD2 (5 bases each). This CDR3 spans 13 amino acids. CDR1 is ENHRY, CDR2 SYGVKD, per germline. V lost 10 bases, J lost 3 bases, and 16 bases lay in between. CDR3 region: CATSNGTVYEQYF. CDR3 coding DNA: TGTGCCACCTCCAACGGGACGGTCTACGAGCAGTACTTC.